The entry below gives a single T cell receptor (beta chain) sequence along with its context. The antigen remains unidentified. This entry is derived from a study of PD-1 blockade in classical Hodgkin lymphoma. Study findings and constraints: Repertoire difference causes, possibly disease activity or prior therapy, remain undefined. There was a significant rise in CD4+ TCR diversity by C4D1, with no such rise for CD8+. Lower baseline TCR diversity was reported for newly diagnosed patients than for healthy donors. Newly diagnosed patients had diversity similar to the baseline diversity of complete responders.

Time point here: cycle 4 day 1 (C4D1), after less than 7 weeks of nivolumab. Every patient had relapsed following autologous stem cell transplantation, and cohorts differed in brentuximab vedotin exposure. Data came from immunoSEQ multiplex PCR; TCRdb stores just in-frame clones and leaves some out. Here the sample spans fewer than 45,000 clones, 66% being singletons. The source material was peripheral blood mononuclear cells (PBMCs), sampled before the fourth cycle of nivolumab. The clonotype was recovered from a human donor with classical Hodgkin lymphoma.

CDR3 DNA: TGTGCCAGCAGCACCGGACAGGGTAGGGGCTACACCTTC. This sequence encodes CASSTGQGRGYTF. The chain joins TRBV27 to TRBJ1-2; 8 bases fit TRBD1. The junction had 8 bases not matched to a gene; V was cut back by 6 bases and J by 8 bases. The CDR3 covers 13 residues. Looked up from germline, CDR1 is MNHEY and CDR2 is SMNVEV (reference sequence).